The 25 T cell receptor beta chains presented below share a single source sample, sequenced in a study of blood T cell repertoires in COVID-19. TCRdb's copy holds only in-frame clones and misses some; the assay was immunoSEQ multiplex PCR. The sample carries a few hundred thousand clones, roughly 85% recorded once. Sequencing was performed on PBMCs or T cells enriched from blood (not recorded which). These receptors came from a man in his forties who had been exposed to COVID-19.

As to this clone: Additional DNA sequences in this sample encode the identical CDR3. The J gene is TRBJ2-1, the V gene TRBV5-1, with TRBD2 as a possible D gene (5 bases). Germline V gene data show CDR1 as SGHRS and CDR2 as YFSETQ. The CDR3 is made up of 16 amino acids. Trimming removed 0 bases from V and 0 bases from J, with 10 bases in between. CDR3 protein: CASSLGSGSSYNEQFF. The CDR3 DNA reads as TGCGCCAGCAGCTTGGGCAGCGGAAGCTCCTACAATGAGCAGTTCTTC.

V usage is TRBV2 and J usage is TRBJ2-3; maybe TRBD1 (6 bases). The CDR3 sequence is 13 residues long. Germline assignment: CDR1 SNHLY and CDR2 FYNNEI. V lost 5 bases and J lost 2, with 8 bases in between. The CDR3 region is CASSLGHTDTQYF. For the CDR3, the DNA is TGTGCCAGCAGTTTGGGACACACAGATACGCAGTATTTT.

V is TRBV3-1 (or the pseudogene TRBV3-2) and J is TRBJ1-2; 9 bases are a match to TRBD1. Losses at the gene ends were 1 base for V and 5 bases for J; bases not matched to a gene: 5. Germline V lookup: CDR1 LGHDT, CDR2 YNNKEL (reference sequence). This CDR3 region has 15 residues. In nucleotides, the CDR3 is TGTGCCAGCAGCCAAGCGGACAGGGGTCCTTATGGCTACACCTTC. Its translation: CASSQADRGPYGYTF.

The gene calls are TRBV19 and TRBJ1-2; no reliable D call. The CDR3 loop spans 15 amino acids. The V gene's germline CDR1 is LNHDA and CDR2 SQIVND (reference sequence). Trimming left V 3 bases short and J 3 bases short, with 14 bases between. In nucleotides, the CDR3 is TGTGCCAGTAGTATTCCGTTCCTAGGCTACTATGGCTACACCTTC. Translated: CASSIPFLGYYGYTF.

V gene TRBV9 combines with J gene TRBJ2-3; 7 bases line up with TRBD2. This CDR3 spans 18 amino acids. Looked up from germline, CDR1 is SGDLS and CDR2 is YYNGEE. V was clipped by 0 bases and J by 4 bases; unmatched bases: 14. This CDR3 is CASSVAEIIAGRPDTQYF. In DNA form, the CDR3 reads TGTGCCAGCAGCGTAGCCGAGATTATAGCGGGCAGGCCAGATACGCAGTATTTT.

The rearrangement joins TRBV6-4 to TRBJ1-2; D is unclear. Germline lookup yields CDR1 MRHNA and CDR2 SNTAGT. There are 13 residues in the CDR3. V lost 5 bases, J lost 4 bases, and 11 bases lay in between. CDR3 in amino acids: CASSLGPGYGYTF. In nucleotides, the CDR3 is TGTGCCAGCAGTTTGGGTCCGGGCTATGGCTACACCTTC.

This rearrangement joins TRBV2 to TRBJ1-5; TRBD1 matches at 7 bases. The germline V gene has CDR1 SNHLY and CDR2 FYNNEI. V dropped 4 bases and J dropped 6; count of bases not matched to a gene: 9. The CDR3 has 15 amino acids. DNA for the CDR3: TGTGCCAGCAGTGTTTTCGACAGGGCAGGTCAGCCCCAGCATTTT. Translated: CASSVFDRAGQPQHF.

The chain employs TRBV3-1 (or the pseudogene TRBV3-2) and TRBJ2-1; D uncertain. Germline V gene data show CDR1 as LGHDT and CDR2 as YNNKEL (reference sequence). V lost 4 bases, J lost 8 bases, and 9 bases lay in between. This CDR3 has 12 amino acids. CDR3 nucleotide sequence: TGTGCCAGCAGCCTTCTACTCGATGAGCAGTTCTTC. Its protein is CASSLLLDEQFF.

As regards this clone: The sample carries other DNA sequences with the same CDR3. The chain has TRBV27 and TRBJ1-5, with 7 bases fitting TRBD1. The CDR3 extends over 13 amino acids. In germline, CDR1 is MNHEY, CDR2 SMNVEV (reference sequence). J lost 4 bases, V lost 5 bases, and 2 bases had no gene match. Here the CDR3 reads CASSLTGNQPQHF. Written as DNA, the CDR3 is TGTGCCAGCAGTCTGACAGGGAATCAGCCCCAGCATTTT.

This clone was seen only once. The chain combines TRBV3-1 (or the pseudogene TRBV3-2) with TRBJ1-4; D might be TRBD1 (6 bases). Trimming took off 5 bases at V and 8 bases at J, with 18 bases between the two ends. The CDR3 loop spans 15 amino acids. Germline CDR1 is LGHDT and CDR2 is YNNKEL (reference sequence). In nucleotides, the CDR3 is TGTGCCAGCAGCGGCAGGGGAAGCCTAGAGGAAAAACTGTTTTTT. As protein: CASSGRGSLEEKLFF.

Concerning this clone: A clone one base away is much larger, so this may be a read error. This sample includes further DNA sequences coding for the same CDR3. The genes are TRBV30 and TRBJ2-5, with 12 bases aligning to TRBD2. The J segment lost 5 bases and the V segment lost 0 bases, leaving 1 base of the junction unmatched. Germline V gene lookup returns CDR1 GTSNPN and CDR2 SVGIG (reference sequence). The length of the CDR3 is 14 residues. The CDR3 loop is CAWSVGTSGETQYF. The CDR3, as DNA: TGTGCCTGGAGTGTTGGGACTAGCGGGGAGACCCAGTACTTC.

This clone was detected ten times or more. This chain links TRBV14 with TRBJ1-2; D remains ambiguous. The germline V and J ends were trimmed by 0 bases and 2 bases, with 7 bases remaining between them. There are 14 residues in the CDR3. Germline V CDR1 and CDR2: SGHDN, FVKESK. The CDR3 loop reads CASSQDRVNYGYTF. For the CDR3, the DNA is TGTGCCAGCAGCCAAGATCGCGTAAACTATGGCTACACCTTC.

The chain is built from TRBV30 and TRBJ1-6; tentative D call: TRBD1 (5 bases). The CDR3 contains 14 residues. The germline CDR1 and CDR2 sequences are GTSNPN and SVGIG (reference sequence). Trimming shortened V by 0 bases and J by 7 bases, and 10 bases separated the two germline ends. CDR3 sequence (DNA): TGTGCCTGGAGTGTGGACAAAAAAAATTCACCCCTCCACTTT. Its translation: CAWSVDKKNSPLHF.

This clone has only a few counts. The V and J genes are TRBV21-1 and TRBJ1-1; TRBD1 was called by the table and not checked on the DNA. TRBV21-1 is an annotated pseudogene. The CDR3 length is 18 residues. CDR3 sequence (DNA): TGTGCCAGCAGCAAAGCGCGTGGGGACAGAGTAATGAACACTGAAGCTTTCTTT. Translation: CASSKARGDRVMNTEAFF.

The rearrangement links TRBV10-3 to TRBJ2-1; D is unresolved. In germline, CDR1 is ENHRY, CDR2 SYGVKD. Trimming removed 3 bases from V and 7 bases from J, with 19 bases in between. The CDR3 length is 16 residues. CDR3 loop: CAISDYDSNYMNEQFF. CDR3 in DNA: TGTGCCATCAGTGATTATGACTCGAATTATATGAATGAGCAGTTCTTC.

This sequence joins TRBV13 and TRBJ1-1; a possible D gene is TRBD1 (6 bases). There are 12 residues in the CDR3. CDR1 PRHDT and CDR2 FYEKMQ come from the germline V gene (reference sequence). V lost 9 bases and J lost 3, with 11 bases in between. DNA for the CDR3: TGTGCCAGTCTAGAGGGGGACACTGAAGCTTTCTTT. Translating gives CASLEGDTEAFF.

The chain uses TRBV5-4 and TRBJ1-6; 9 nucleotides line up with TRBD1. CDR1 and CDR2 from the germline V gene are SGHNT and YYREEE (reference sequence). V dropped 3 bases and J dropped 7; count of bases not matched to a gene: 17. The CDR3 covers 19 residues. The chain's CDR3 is CASSSNGVTGGAWNSPLHF. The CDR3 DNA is TGTGCCAGCAGCTCGAACGGAGTAACAGGGGGCGCATGGAATTCACCCCTCCACTTT.

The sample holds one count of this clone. For the CDR3, the DNA is TGTGCCATCCTTCGGGGTGCCGGGGAGCTGTTTTTT. It translates to CAILRGAGELFF. This chain uses TRBV27 with TRBJ2-2; possibly TRBD2 for D (5 bases). The CDR3 has 12 residues. Trimming removed 10 bases at V and 6 bases at J, with 12 bases between. In germline, CDR1 is MNHEY, CDR2 SMNVEV (reference sequence).

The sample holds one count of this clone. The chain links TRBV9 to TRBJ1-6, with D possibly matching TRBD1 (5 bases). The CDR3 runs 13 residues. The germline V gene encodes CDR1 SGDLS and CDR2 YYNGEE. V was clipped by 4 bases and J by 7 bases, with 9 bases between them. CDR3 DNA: TGTGCCAGCAGCATTAACAGGAATTCACCCCTCCACTTT. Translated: CASSINRNSPLHF.

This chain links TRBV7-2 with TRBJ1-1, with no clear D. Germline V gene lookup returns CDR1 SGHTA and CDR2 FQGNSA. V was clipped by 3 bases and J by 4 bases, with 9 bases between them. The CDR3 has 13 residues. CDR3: CASSFGVRTEAFF. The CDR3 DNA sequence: TGTGCCAGCAGCTTCGGTGTCCGCACTGAAGCTTTCTTT.

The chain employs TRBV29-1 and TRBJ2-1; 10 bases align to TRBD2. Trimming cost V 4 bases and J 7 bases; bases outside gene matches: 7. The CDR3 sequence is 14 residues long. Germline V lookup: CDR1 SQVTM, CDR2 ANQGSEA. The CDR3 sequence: CSVGPAGGPNEQFF. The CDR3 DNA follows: TGCAGCGTTGGGCCAGCGGGAGGGCCAAATGAGCAGTTCTTC.

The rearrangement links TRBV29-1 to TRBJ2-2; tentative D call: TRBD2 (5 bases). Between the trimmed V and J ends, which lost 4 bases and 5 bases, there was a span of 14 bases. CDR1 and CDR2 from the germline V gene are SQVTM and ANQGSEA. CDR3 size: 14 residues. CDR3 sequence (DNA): TGCAGCGTTGGAGAGGGAACGGGAACCGGGGAGCTGTTTTTT. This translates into CSVGEGTGTGELFF.

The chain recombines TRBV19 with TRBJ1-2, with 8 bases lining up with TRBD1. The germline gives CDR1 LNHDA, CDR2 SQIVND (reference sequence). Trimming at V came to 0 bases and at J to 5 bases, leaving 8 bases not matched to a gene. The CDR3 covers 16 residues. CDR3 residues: CASSIEGSTGVYGYTF. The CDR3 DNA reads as TGTGCCAGTAGTATAGAAGGTTCGACAGGGGTTTATGGCTACACCTTC.

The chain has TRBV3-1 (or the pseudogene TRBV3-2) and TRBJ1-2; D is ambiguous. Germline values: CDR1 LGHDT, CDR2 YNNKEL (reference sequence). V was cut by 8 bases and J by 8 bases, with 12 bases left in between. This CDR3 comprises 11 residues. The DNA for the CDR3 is TGTGCCAGCGGCGGGCAGTACGGCTACACCTTC. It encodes CASGGQYGYTF.

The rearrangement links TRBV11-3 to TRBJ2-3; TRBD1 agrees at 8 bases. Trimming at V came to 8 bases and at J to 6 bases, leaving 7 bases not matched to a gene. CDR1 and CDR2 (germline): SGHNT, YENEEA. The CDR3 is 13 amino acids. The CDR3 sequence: CASQTGAVDTQYF. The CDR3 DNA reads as TGTGCCAGCCAGACAGGGGCCGTCGATACGCAGTATTTT.